This T cell receptor (beta chain) was sequenced in a study of blood T cell repertoires in COVID-19. Across the whole study: Donors in the United States, Italy and Spain gave samples during acute or convalescent COVID-19. PBMCs, B-cell-depleted T cells, or T cells provided the cDNA or gDNA that made up the material.

Remarks on this clone: The junction and the germline gene differ at one end; a read error may be behind it.

Original processing methods: Amplification of reference gene primers provided the estimated nucleated cell counts. Assay used: immunoSEQ multiplex PCR; TCRdb lists only in-frame clones, some missing. V, J and clone size were drawn from that table, and D and trimming were deduced from the DNA. Among roughly 220,000 clones listed, 75% to 90% were seen once. In germline, CDR1 is SSHAT, CDR2 FNYEAQ (reference sequence). The CDR3 has 16 residues. Sequenced sample: peripheral blood. This sequence originates from a woman aged 80 or over with COVID-19, enrolled during active disease. The J gene is TRBJ2-1, the V gene TRBV7-7, with 9 bases matching TRBD1. CDR3 sequence: CASSLEGTGPYNEQFF. The CDR3 nucleotides are TGTGCTAGCAGCTTAGAGGGGACAGGGCCCTACAATGAGCAGTTCTTC.